This entry is about one T cell receptor beta chain. Authors' processing steps: The assay estimated nucleated cells by amplifying reference gene primers. Repertoires were generated with immunoSEQ multiplex PCR, while TCRdb's copy carries only in-frame clones and drops some. Clonal size and the V and J genes are those of that table, whereas D and trimming came from the DNA. This sample has 25,000 to 30,000 clones, with roughly 90% found just once. The source of the sample is a study of blood T cell repertoires in COVID-19. Whole-study context: The origin of the acute and convalescent COVID-19 samples was the United States, Italy and Spain. In each case, the material was cDNA or gDNA derived from T cells, B-cell-depleted T cells, or PBMCs.

Deletions cut 1 base from V and 2 bases from J, with 5 bases between. The germline V gene encodes CDR1 SGHAT and CDR2 FQNNGV. CDR3 length: 13 amino acids. The sample consisted of peripheral blood. The chain uses TRBV11-2 and TRBJ1-1; no clear D gene. The receptor was derived from a man in his sixties or seventies with active or convalescent COVID-19. The DNA for the CDR3 is TGTGCCAGCAGCTTAGGAGCAAACACTGAAGCTTTCTTT. It codes for CASSLGANTEAFF.